The clone carrying this TCR beta chain was counted a single time. Its specificity is unknown. The CDR3 totals 15 residues. From germline, CDR1 is MNHEY and CDR2 SMNVEV (reference sequence). The V gene end was trimmed by 3 bases and the J gene end by 0 bases; junction bases not matched to a gene: 1. This sample is drawn from a study of T cell responses to AZD1222 COVID-19 vaccine. Study-level background: The analysis combined second doses at about 4 or about 12 weeks.

Assay: immunoSEQ multiplex PCR; the TCRdb copy retains only in-frame clones and omits some. The table lists about 130,000 clones, around 89% of them singletons, with about 1.6% in the top ten. Study observations and caveats: Dominant at 160-218 and 743-854, vaccine-associated CD4 TCRs also spanned spike. Most donors were white British, females outnumbered males, and clonal diversity was possibly underestimated. Targets within unmutated variant regions were reportedly found for nearly half of spike-specific TCRs.

The clonotype comes from an adult in good health. V is TRBV27 and J is TRBJ2-1; 8 nucleotides line up with TRBD2. Sequenced here: peripheral blood, sampled on day 0 of AZD1222 vaccination. The chain's CDR3 is CASSFSGISYNEQFF. As DNA, the CDR3 is TGTGCCAGCAGTTTTAGCGGGATCTCCTACAATGAGCAGTTCTTC.